This T cell receptor beta chain comes out of a study of T cell repertoires in cytomegalovirus infection. This clonotype was observed a handful of times. Its specificity is not known. Per the germline V gene, CDR1 is SGHVS and CDR2 is FNYEAQ. The V end lost 2 bases, the J end lost 0 bases, and 7 bases lay between the germline ends. The CDR3 loop spans 14 amino acids. TCRdb called the reads again in MiXCR, with one record for every CDR3 protein. The repertoire has roughly 990,000 distinct CDR3 sequences, roughly 30% of them found once; the top ten carry 13%. Regarding the study as a whole: Within the response measured ex vivo, HLA-C-restricted CMV-specific TCR beta clonotypes were dominant.

This chain joins TRBV7-6 and TRBJ2-5; D is undetermined. The sample in question was cultured CD8+ T cells from PBMCs, obtained from culture after CMV antigen stimulation. This TCR was sampled from a human donor in good health (CMV status not recorded). Some clones in this sample may be carry-over from other donors' samples. The DNA for the CDR3 is TGTGCCAGCAGCTTAATTGGGGACCAAGAGACCCAGTACTTC. Encoded protein: CASSLIGDQETQYF.